Sequencing of this TCR beta chain was carried out in a study of blood T cells in healthy people across ages. Germline V gene lookup returns CDR1 MNHEY and CDR2 SVGEGT. The CDR3 has 15 amino acids. V was pared by 6 bases and J by 4 bases, with 18 bases between. Drawn from each donor were about 9 milliliters of peripheral blood. Primed by a sample-barcoded 5' primer and a J-beta primer mix, a second PCR proceeded for about 7 to 11 cycles. Each CDR3 protein is one row after TCRdb ran MiXCR on the 5' RACE reads. The table includes around 940,000 distinct CDR3 sequences, roughly half detected once. The clonotype was recovered from a woman in her sixties or seventies in good health. The V gene is TRBV6-2 or TRBV6-3, the J gene TRBJ2-5, with D perhaps matching TRBD1 or TRBD2 (6 bases each). The sample comprised blood. CDR3 residues: CASSYGGLPRETQYF. In nucleotides, the CDR3 is TGTGCCAGCAGCTACGGGGGCCTACCGCGAGAGACCCAGTACTTC.